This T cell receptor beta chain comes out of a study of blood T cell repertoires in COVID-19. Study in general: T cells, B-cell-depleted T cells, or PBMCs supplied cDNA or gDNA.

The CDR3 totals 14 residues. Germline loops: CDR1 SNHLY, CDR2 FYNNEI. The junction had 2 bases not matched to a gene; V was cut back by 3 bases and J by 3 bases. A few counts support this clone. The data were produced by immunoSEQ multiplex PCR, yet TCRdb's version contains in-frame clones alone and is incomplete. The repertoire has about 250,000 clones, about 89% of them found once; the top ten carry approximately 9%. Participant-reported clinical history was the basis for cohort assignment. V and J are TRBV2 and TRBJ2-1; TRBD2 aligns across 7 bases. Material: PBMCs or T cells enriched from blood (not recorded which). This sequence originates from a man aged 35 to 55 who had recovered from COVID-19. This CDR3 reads CASSDPSGYNEQFF. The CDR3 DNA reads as TGTGCCAGCAGTGATCCTAGCGGCTACAATGAGCAGTTCTTC.